These 25 T cell receptor beta chains originate from one sample sequenced in a study of glioma-infiltrating T cells after dendritic cell vaccination. The table came from immunoSEQ multiplex PCR; TCRdb's copy has only in-frame clones and leaves some out. The sample includes 85,000 to 110,000 clones, 80% to 90% of them seen just once. Here the sequenced sample was blood, taken before dendritic cell vaccination. These receptor sequences come from a human donor with glioblastoma.

The V gene is TRBV30, the J gene TRBJ2-1; the match to TRBD2 covers 9 bases. The CDR3 covers 16 residues. Losses at the gene ends were 4 bases for V and 2 bases for J; bases not matched to a gene: 9. CDR1 and CDR2 (germline): GTSNPN, SVGIG (reference sequence). The CDR3 nucleotides are TGTGCCTGGAACAGACCGCTAGCGGGGCCCTACAATGAGCAGTTCTTC. It encodes CAWNRPLAGPYNEQFF.

The chain carries TRBV6-5 and TRBJ1-4; D gene uncertain. Germline assignment: CDR1 MNHEY and CDR2 SVGAGI. This CDR3 spans 14 amino acids. V lost 6 bases to trimming and J lost 2 bases, with 10 bases between them. In DNA form, the CDR3 reads TGTGCCAGCAGAGGACTTGGGACTAATGAAAAACTGTTTTTT. This encodes CASRGLGTNEKLFF.

The V gene is TRBV6-1, the J gene TRBJ2-7; possible D gene TRBD1, 5 bases. CDR1 and CDR2 (germline): MNHNS, SASEGT. The CDR3 is 14 residues long. V lost 3 bases and J lost 5, with 14 bases in between. The CDR3: CASSDMAGLDEQYF. The CDR3, as DNA: TGTGCCAGCAGTGATATGGCAGGGCTCGACGAGCAGTACTTC.

The rearrangement joins TRBV11-3 to TRBJ2-1; 11 positions match TRBD2. The germline V gene encodes CDR1 SGHNT and CDR2 YENEEA. V lost 4 bases and J lost 8; bases outside the gene matches: 4. This CDR3 spans 14 amino acids. The CDR3: CASSSGLAADEQFF. The CDR3 DNA is TGTGCCAGCAGCTCGGGACTAGCGGCGGATGAGCAGTTCTTC.

V usage is TRBV21-1 and J usage is TRBJ1-5; the table's D call TRBD1 went unverified against the DNA. TRBV21-1 is recorded as a pseudogene. The CDR3 spans 16 residues. CDR3 residues: CASSKAGQADNQPQHF. The CDR3 DNA reads TGTGCCAGCAGCAAAGCGGGACAGGCAGACAATCAGCCCCAGCATTTT.

This clone was detected only once. The V gene is TRBV6-6, the J gene TRBJ2-5; TRBD1 matches at 8 bases. Looked up from germline, CDR1 is MNHNY and CDR2 is SVGAGI (reference sequence). V gave up 2 bases and J gave up 1 base; unmatched junction bases: 3. This CDR3 has 15 amino acids. The CDR3 DNA reads as TGTGCCAGCAGTTACCCACAGGGGGTCCAAGAGACCCAGTACTTC. Translation: CASSYPQGVQETQYF.

The V and J genes are TRBV2 and TRBJ2-7; TRBD1 agrees at 8 bases. Germline-derived CDR1 and CDR2 are SNHLY and FYNNEI. J lost 4 bases, V lost 8 bases, and 10 bases had no gene match. The CDR3 contains 14 residues. In DNA form, the CDR3 reads TGTGCCAGCGGAACCCGGGACAGGCTTTACGAGCAGTACTTC. This translates into CASGTRDRLYEQYF.

This clone appeared a few times. This chain joins TRBV7-9 and TRBJ2-3; 13 bases are shared with TRBD2. CDR3 length: 14 residues. Looked up from germline, CDR1 is SEHNR and CDR2 is FQNEAQ (reference sequence). Germline trimming cut 8 bases from V and 5 bases from J; bases unmatched to any gene: 4. CDR3 sequence: CASGGTSGEDTQYF. The CDR3 bases are TGTGCCAGCGGAGGGACTAGCGGGGAAGATACGCAGTATTTT.

This rearrangement joins TRBV4-2 to TRBJ2-7, with 8 bases lining up with TRBD1. J was trimmed by 1 base and V by 2 bases; bases with no gene match: 7. The CDR3 length is 16 residues. From germline, CDR1 is LGHNA and CDR2 YNFKEQ. CDR3 residues: CASSQWTGRGSYEQYF. The DNA for the CDR3 is TGTGCCAGCAGCCAATGGACAGGGAGAGGTTCCTACGAGCAGTACTTC.

The V call is TRBV19, the J call TRBJ1-2, with a tentative D call TRBD1 (5 bases). V lost 6 bases and J lost 5, with 19 bases in between. CDR3 size: 15 residues. In germline, CDR1 is LNHDA, CDR2 SQIVND (reference sequence). The CDR3 sequence: CASRKIGASQYGYTF. CDR3 nucleotides: TGTGCCAGTAGGAAAATAGGGGCTTCTCAATATGGCTACACCTTC.

The CDR3 loop reads CAWSVEELLPLHF. In DNA, the CDR3 is TGTGCCTGGAGTGTAGAGGAACTTCTACCCCTCCACTTT. The rearrangement joins TRBV30 to TRBJ1-6, with D unclear. The V end lost 0 bases, the J end lost 12 bases, and 12 bases lay between the germline ends. The CDR3 loop spans 13 amino acids. The germline CDR1 and CDR2 sequences are GTSNPN and SVGIG (reference sequence).

V and J are TRBV2 and TRBJ1-6, with 9 bases fitting TRBD1. CDR3 length: 15 amino acids. The J segment lost 6 bases and the V segment lost 7 bases, leaving 7 bases of the junction unmatched. Germline assignment: CDR1 SNHLY and CDR2 FYNNEI. CDR3 region: CASTVQGAGNSPLHF. In DNA, the CDR3 is TGTGCCAGCACCGTACAGGGGGCAGGTAATTCACCCCTCCACTTT.

The gene calls are TRBV5-1 and TRBJ2-1, with 11 bases identical to TRBD1. The CDR3 has 15 residues. Germline assignment: CDR1 SGHRS and CDR2 YFSETQ. V lost 4 bases and J lost 6; bases outside the gene matches: 6. This CDR3 is CASSPGTGGVNEQFF. In nucleotides, the CDR3 is TGCGCCAGCAGCCCCGGGACAGGGGGAGTCAATGAGCAGTTCTTC.

The chain joins TRBV7-8 to TRBJ1-1; a possible D gene is TRBD1 (6 bases). V lost 5 bases, J lost 0 bases, and 13 bases lay in between. The CDR3 loop spans 15 amino acids. Per the germline V gene, CDR1 is SGHVS and CDR2 is FQNEAQ. CDR3 DNA: TGTGCCAGCAGCACCGGACAGTTCTTGAACACTGAAGCTTTCTTT. This gives the protein CASSTGQFLNTEAFF.

J is TRBJ1-2 and V is TRBV5-1; D is unclear. The CDR3 contains 15 residues. The germline CDR1 and CDR2 sequences are SGHRS and YFSETQ. The V end was cut by 4 bases, the J end by 0 bases, with 13 bases between. Here the CDR3 reads CASSLFRGANYGYTF. DNA for the CDR3: TGCGCCAGCAGCCTCTTTCGGGGAGCTAACTATGGCTACACCTTC.

The CDR3 region has the DNA TGTGCCAGCAGCCCTACCGACAGGGAAAAAGCTTTCTTT. It codes for CASSPTDREKAFF. This chain links TRBV5-4 with TRBJ1-1; 7 positions match TRBD1. With V trimmed by 4 bases and J by 9 bases, 9 bases remained unmatched. There are 13 residues in the CDR3. Looked up from germline, CDR1 is SGHNT and CDR2 is YYREEE (reference sequence).

The rearrangement joins TRBV7-2 to TRBJ2-3, with unresolved D. The ends were cut back, 0 bases at V and 6 bases at J, with 7 bases in the middle. Germline V lookup: CDR1 SGHTA, CDR2 FQGNSA. The CDR3 loop spans 13 amino acids. CDR3 nucleotides: TGTGCCAGCAGCTTAGCACCAGCGGATACGCAGTATTTT. It is translated as CASSLAPADTQYF.

The chain is built from TRBV10-3 and TRBJ1-1; the D is unclear. V was shortened by 2 bases and J by 3 bases, with 4 bases between the two germline ends. This CDR3 has 12 residues. Germline CDR1 ENHRY, CDR2 SYGVKD. DNA for the CDR3: TGTGCCATCAGTGAGCAGTACACTGAAGCTTTCTTT. It encodes CAISEQYTEAFF.

The CDR3 here is CASSPGTGSMNTEAFF. The DNA of the CDR3 is TGTGCCAGCAGCCCAGGGACAGGGTCGATGAACACTGAAGCTTTCTTT. The chain couples TRBV2 to TRBJ1-1; TRBD1 matches at 9 bases. V shed 6 bases, J shed 0 bases, and the junction held 8 bases outside the gene matches. This CDR3 has 16 amino acids. CDR1 and CDR2 (germline): SNHLY, FYNNEI.

The chain links TRBV5-1 to TRBJ1-2; TRBD1 might be the D (6 bases). With 5 bases removed from V and 8 bases from J, the gap between germline ends came to 13 bases. The CDR3 length is 12 residues. Germline CDR1 and CDR2: SGHRS and YFSETQ. The CDR3 DNA is TGCGCCAGCAGTTACGGACAGAACGGCTACACCTTC. It is translated as CASSYGQNGYTF. The entire variable domain, with the rest obtained from reference TRBV5-1 and TRBJ1-2, is as follows: KAGVTQTPRYLIKTRGQQVTLSCSPISGHRSVSWYQQTPGQGLQFLFEYFSETQRNKGNFPGRFSGRQFSNSRSEMNVSTLELGDSALYLCASSYGQNGYTFGSGTRLTVV.

This chain links TRBV5-4 with TRBJ2-2, with 16 bases aligning to TRBD2. Germline V gene lookup returns CDR1 SGHNT and CDR2 YYREEE (reference sequence). After removal of 0 bases from V and 1 base from J, the junction contained 3 bases not matched to a gene. The CDR3 extends over 19 amino acids. CDR3 DNA sequence: TGTGCCAGCAGCTTGGCCGGGACTAGCGGGGGGGGGAACACCGGGGAGCTGTTTTTT. Encoded protein: CASSLAGTSGGGNTGELFF.

The count of this clone is one. The genes are TRBV11-3 and TRBJ2-7; TRBD2 agrees at 7 bases. CDR1 and CDR2 from the germline V gene are SGHNT and YENEEA. With 4 bases clipped from V and 3 bases from J, the junction kept 15 bases outside the gene matches. The CDR3 totals 17 residues. The CDR3 DNA reads as TGTGCCAGCAGCTCAATTACGTCCGGGACGGGGGGCTACGAGCAGTACTTC. It codes for CASSSITSGTGGYEQYF.

The rearrangement links TRBV6-1 to TRBJ2-7; 9 nucleotides align to TRBD1. Trimming removed 4 bases from V and 5 bases from J; junction bases left unmatched: 6. This CDR3 spans 14 amino acids. Germline CDR1 and CDR2: MNHNS and SASEGT. CDR3 protein: CASSVFGTGNEQYF. CDR3 DNA sequence: TGTGCCAGCAGTGTGTTTGGGACAGGGAACGAGCAGTACTTC.

This clone was seen only a few times. The junction differs from germline at one of its ends, possibly a read error. The J gene is TRBJ2-5, the V gene TRBV13, with 11 bases that match TRBD1. Germline V gene lookup returns CDR1 PRHDT and CDR2 FYEKMQ (reference sequence). The CDR3 loop spans 15 amino acids. CDR3 in DNA: TGCGCCAGCAGCCTCCGGACAGGGGGCGGAGAGACCCAGTACTTC. Translating gives CASSLRTGGGETQYF. Full variable domain (outside the CDR3, taken from reference TRBV13 and TRBJ2-5): AAGVIQSPRHLIKEKRETATLKCYPIPRHDTVYWYQQGPGQDPQFLISFYEKMQSDKGSIPDRFSAQQFSDYHSELNMSSLELGDSALYFCASSLRTGGGETQYFGPGTRLLVL.

The rearrangement uses TRBV13 and TRBJ2-2; D may be TRBD2 (5 bases). Germline CDR1 PRHDT, CDR2 FYEKMQ (reference sequence). This CDR3 contains 15 residues. V gave up 1 base and J gave up 2 bases, with 8 bases separating them. CDR3 loop: CASSLARGNTGELFF. The CDR3 DNA reads TGTGCCAGCAGCTTAGCTCGGGGAAACACCGGGGAGCTGTTTTTT.